Below are 30 T cell receptor beta chains sequenced from a single sample in a study of T cell clonality in common variable immunodeficiency. Regarding the study as a whole: Reportedly, TCR beta sequences from common variable immunodeficiency showed fewer deletions and N-nucleotide insertions.

Assay: immunoSEQ multiplex PCR; the TCRdb copy retains only in-frame clones and omits some. Altogether approximately 28,000 clones were found in the sample, and no singletons occur. These receptors' antigens are unknown. The sample taken for sequencing was peripheral blood mononuclear cells. All receptors come from a human donor with common variable immunodeficiency.

This clone has ten or more counts. The read terminates 3 residues ahead of where the CDR3 ends, so the germline J gene completes it. This chain connects TRBV19 to TRBJ1-5; the match to TRBD1 covers 9 bases. Germline V lookup: CDR1 LNHDA, CDR2 SQIVND (reference sequence). CDR3 size: 16 residues. V gave up 6 bases and J gave up 3 bases; unmatched junction bases: 9. CDR3 DNA, as far as it was read: TGTGCCAGTAGACCATTGGGACAGGGAATCAATCAGCCC. Its translation: CASRPLGQGINQP. The whole CDR3 protein reads CASRPLGQGINQPQHF.

This clone has a count of ten or more. The read terminates 3 residues ahead of where the CDR3 ends, so the germline J gene completes it. The gene calls are TRBV20-1 and TRBJ1-6; D is possibly TRBD1 (6 bases). V lost 1 base and J lost 1, with 14 bases in between. The CDR3 has 17 amino acids. The germline V gene has CDR1 DFQATT and CDR2 SNEGSKA (reference sequence). The CDR3 DNA, read in part, is TGCAGTGCTAGAGGCTCCAGGGGTGGATCCTATAATTCACCC. Translating gives CSARGSRGGSYNSP. The whole CDR3 sequence reads CSARGSRGGSYNSPLHF.

This clone was picked up many times. The sequenced CDR3 bases are TGCGCCAGCAGCTTGGAAGGACAGGGAGTAATCGGGGAG. Residues: CASSLEGQGVIGE. The whole CDR3 sequence reads CASSLEGQGVIGELFF. The chain joins TRBV5-1 to TRBJ2-2, with 8 bases that match TRBD1. Read sequence stops 3 residues before the CDR3 end, and the germline J gene provides the missing end. The CDR3 length is 16 residues. The V and J ends lost 0 bases and 7 bases, in that order; junction bases with no gene match: 8. CDR1 is SGHRS, CDR2 YFSETQ, per germline.

This clone has just a few counts. The DNA read from the CDR3 is TGTGCCAGTACCCCAGTGGGCAATCAGCCC. This gives the protein CASTPVGNQP. In full, the CDR3 is CASTPVGNQPQHF. The chain uses TRBV19 and TRBJ1-5; no clear D. Read coverage stops 3 residues before the CDR3 terminus; the germline J gene supplies the remainder. CDR1 is LNHDA and CDR2 is SQIVND in the germline V gene (reference sequence). V was shortened by 7 bases and J by 2 bases, with 9 bases between the two germline ends. The CDR3 is 13 amino acids.

In its sample, this clone was seen many times. CDR3 DNA (partial): TGTGCCAGCAGATACACGACAGGGTCCTACACTGAA. Protein: CASRYTTGSYTE. The whole CDR3 reads CASRYTTGSYTEAFF. This chain joins TRBV7-2 and TRBJ1-1; 7 bases are shared with TRBD1. The read gets to within 3 residues of the CDR3 end, and the germline J gene fills in the rest. The V gene end was trimmed by 6 bases and the J gene end by 3 bases; junction bases not matched to a gene: 10. CDR1 and CDR2 (germline): SGHTA, FQGNSA. The CDR3 covers 15 residues.

This clone was picked up many times. The read terminates 3 residues before the CDR3 end, so the remaining end is supplied by the germline J gene. J is TRBJ2-2 and V is TRBV7-8, with D hard to call. Trimming left V 1 base short and J 2 bases short, with 5 bases between. This CDR3 contains 14 residues. Germline CDR1 and CDR2: SGHVS and FQNEAQ. The CDR3 spells CASSLVANTGELFF. The CDR3 DNA, read in part, is TGTGCCAGCAGCTTAGTGGCAAACACCGGGGAG.

This clone has at least ten counts. The read halts 3 residues ahead of the CDR3 end, with the missing end drawn from the germline J gene. The chain uses TRBV18 and TRBJ2-7, with TRBD1 matching 8 bases. Germline values: CDR1 KGHSH, CDR2 LQKENI. The CDR3 has 14 amino acids. Unmatched junction bases numbered 5, after V lost 2 bases and J lost 5 bases. The chain's CDR3 is CASSPGQGAHEQYF. Incomplete CDR3 DNA: TGTGCCAGCTCACCAGGGCAGGGGGCCCACGAG.

As concerns this clone: Read sequence stops 3 residues before the CDR3 end, and the germline J gene provides the missing end. The V call is TRBV18, the J call TRBJ2-5, with 14 bases lining up with TRBD2. Germline V lookup: CDR1 KGHSH, CDR2 LQKENI. The length of the CDR3 is 14 residues. V lost 8 bases, J lost 5 bases, and 4 bases stayed unmatched. The DNA read from the CDR3 is TGTGCCAGCCGGACTAGCGGGAGGCCGGAGACC. This sequence encodes CASRTSGRPET. In full, the CDR3 is CASRTSGRPETQYF.

In its sample, this clone was seen many times. The read ends 3 residues before the CDR3 terminus; that terminus is restored from the germline J gene. This sequence joins TRBV2 and TRBJ2-7; D may be TRBD1 (6 bases). In germline, CDR1 is SNHLY, CDR2 FYNNEI. Trimming took 6 bases from V and 0 from J, leaving 9 bases between them. The CDR3 has 13 residues. CDR3 protein: CASRKQGSYEQYF. CDR3 bases read: TGTGCCAGCAGAAAACAGGGCTCCTACGAG. Supplemented by reference TRBV2 and TRBJ2-7, the full variable domain reads EPEVTQTPSHQVTQMGQEVILRCVPISNHLYFYWYRQILGQKVEFLVSFYNNEISEKSEIFDDQFSVERPDGSNFTLKIRSTKLEDSAMYFCASRKQGSYEQYFGPGTRLTVT.

This clone was seen repeatedly, ten times or more. Sequencing ends 3 residues short of the CDR3 end; the germline J gene provides the rest. The chain employs TRBV18 and TRBJ1-2; weak D call: TRBD1 (5 bases). The CDR3 is made up of 13 amino acids. Germline CDR1 KGHSH, CDR2 LQKENI. Trimming removed 5 bases from V and 1 base from J, with 8 bases in between. CDR3 region: CASSAQGNYGYTF. CDR3 DNA, as far as it was read: TGTGCCAGCTCAGCTCAGGGTAACTATGGC.

This clone has just a few counts. Read sequence stops 3 residues before the CDR3 end, and the germline J gene provides the missing end. The chain has TRBV2 and TRBJ2-3; D may be TRBD2 (6 bases). V shed 6 bases and J shed 3 bases, with 7 bases lying between them. Germline lookup yields CDR1 SNHLY and CDR2 FYNNEI. The CDR3 spans 12 residues. This CDR3 reads CASRGTTDTQYF. Incomplete CDR3 DNA: TGTGCCAGCAGGGGGACTACAGATACG.

The table lists this clone with many counts. Coverage ceases 3 residues before the CDR3 finishes, and the germline J gene fills in the end. The chain is built from TRBV7-9 and TRBJ2-5; TRBD2 agrees at 11 bases. This CDR3 has 15 residues. Losses at the gene ends were 5 bases for V and 5 bases for J; bases not matched to a gene: 7. Germline-derived CDR1 and CDR2 are SEHNR and FQNEAQ (reference sequence). The part of the CDR3 DNA that was read is TGTGCCAGCAGCCCGACGGTAGCGGGAGGGGAGACC. It codes for CASSPTVAGGET. In full, the CDR3 reads CASSPTVAGGETQYF.

About this clone: This could be a read error, since a much larger clone is one nucleotide away. Read sequence stops 3 residues before the CDR3 end, and the germline J gene provides the missing end. V is TRBV30 and J is TRBJ2-3, with TRBD2 matching 10 bases. The trim removed 2 bases at V and 2 bases at J, leaving 4 bases unmatched. There are 15 residues in the CDR3. Germline CDR1 GTSNPN, CDR2 SVGIG (reference sequence). CDR3: CAWSRLAGFTDTQYF. The part of the CDR3 DNA that was read is TGTGCCTGGAGTCGACTAGCGGGTTTCACAGATACG.

The table lists this clone with many counts. The read stops 3 residues short of the end of the CDR3; the missing end is completed from the germline J gene. V and J are TRBV4-1 and TRBJ2-7; 7 positions agree with TRBD1. Germline assignment: CDR1 MGHRA and CDR2 YSYEKL. V dropped 0 bases and J dropped 4; count of bases not matched to a gene: 6. The CDR3 sequence is 15 residues long. This CDR3 reads CASSQDGTVYYEQYF. The CDR3 bases that were read are TGCGCCAGCAGCCAAGATGGGACAGTATATTACGAG.

This clone appeared a few times. The read stops 3 residues short of the end of the CDR3; the missing end is completed from the germline J gene. The chain recombines TRBV19 with TRBJ2-3, with D possibly TRBD1 on 6 matching bases. The CDR3 is made up of 15 amino acids. Looked up from germline, CDR1 is LNHDA and CDR2 is SQIVND (reference sequence). The V end was cut by 3 bases, the J end by 2 bases, with 12 bases between. CDR3 DNA (partial): TGTGCCAGTAGTATCTTCCAGGGGACCACAGATACG. Protein: CASSIFQGTTDT. From start to end, the CDR3 is CASSIFQGTTDTQYF.

In this sample, this clone turned up a few times. The sequence runs out 3 residues before the end of the CDR3; the remainder is reconstructed from the germline J gene. The genes are TRBV20-1 and TRBJ2-1; D gene ambiguous. This CDR3 has 14 residues. In germline, CDR1 is DFQATT, CDR2 SNEGSKA (reference sequence). V gave up 3 bases and J gave up 3 bases, with 12 bases separating them. The CDR3 region is CSASQASVYNEQFF. The sequenced CDR3 bases are TGCAGTGCTAGTCAGGCCTCGGTCTACAATGAG.

In its sample, this clone was seen a few times. The missing CDR3 end, 3 residues past where the read stops, is filled in from the germline J gene. The J gene is TRBJ2-2, the V gene TRBV23-1; 7 nucleotides agree with TRBD1. TRBV23-1 is given ORF status, its function remaining uncertain. The CDR3 loop spans 17 amino acids. V lost 6 bases, J lost 0 bases, and 10 bases stayed unmatched. This CDR3 is CASSDRDSLANTGELFF. The CDR3 bases that were read are TGCGCCAGCAGCGACCGGGACAGCCTCGCGAACACCGGGGAG.

This clone was picked up a small number of times. The read is 3 residues too short to cover the CDR3 end, so that end is filled in from the germline J gene. V gene TRBV6-1 combines with J gene TRBJ1-1, with D possibly matching TRBD1 (5 bases). Germline V gene data show CDR1 as MNHNS and CDR2 as SASEGT. CDR3 size: 15 residues. Between the trimmed V and J ends, which lost 3 bases and 3 bases, there was a span of 14 bases. The CDR3 sequence: CASSDMGPRDTEAFF. The part of the CDR3 DNA that was read is TGTGCCAGCAGTGATATGGGGCCCCGAGACACTGAA.

This clone was seen a handful of times. The read falls 3 residues short of the CDR3 end, and the missing part is taken from the germline J gene. The V call is TRBV5-1, the J call TRBJ2-7, with D maybe TRBD1 (6 bases). This CDR3 is built from 14 residues. V shed 0 bases and J shed 5 bases, with 12 bases lying between them. The germline CDR1 and CDR2 sequences are SGHRS and YFSETQ. Partial CDR3 DNA: TGCGCCAGCAGCTTGGAGAAAAAGGGGGACGAG. Protein: CASSLEKKGDE. The CDR3 in its entirety is CASSLEKKGDEQYF.

The table lists this clone with a few counts. The CDR3 extends 3 residues past the end of the read, so its final part is completed from the germline J gene. The chain recombines TRBV13 with TRBJ1-2; TRBD1 is a possible D gene (5 bases). There are 13 residues in the CDR3. V dropped 0 bases and J dropped 4 bases, with 6 bases sitting between them. The V gene's germline CDR1 is PRHDT and CDR2 FYEKMQ (reference sequence). The CDR3 loop reads CASSLGGGYGYTF. CDR3 DNA, as far as it was read: TGTGCCAGCAGCTTAGGCGGGGGCTATGGC. Looking up the rest from reference TRBV13 and TRBJ1-2 gives the full variable domain: AAGVIQSPRHLIKEKRETATLKCYPIPRHDTVYWYQQGPGQDPQFLISFYEKMQSDKGSIPDRFSAQQFSDYHSELNMSSLELGDSALYFCASSLGGGYGYTFGSGTRLTVV.

This clone was observed a few times. Read coverage stops 3 residues before the CDR3 terminus; the germline J gene supplies the remainder. The chain carries TRBV18 and TRBJ2-2; D is uncertain. There are 14 residues in the CDR3. V was clipped by 1 base and J by 6 bases, with 9 bases between them. CDR1 is KGHSH and CDR2 is LQKENI in the germline V gene. The sequenced part of the CDR3 DNA is TGTGCCAGCTCACCACTTTCTGAGGCCGGGGAG. It is translated as CASSPLSEAGE. Given in full, the CDR3 is CASSPLSEAGELFF.

This clone was seen only a few times. The read comes to an end 3 residues before the CDR3 does, leaving the germline J gene to fill in the end. The chain joins TRBV2 to TRBJ1-4; D is perhaps TRBD1 (5 bases). Per germline, CDR1 SNHLY and CDR2 FYNNEI. The germline V and J ends were trimmed by 4 bases and 6 bases, with 12 bases remaining between them. The CDR3 consists of 14 residues. The CDR3 reads CASSARVQDEKLFF. The covered CDR3 bases are TGTGCCAGCAGTGCCAGGGTACAGGATGAAAAA.

A remark on this clone: The read gets to within 3 residues of the CDR3 end, and the germline J gene fills in the rest. The chain carries TRBV18 and TRBJ1-3, with 7 bases fitting TRBD1. The CDR3 has 16 residues. The trim removed 2 bases at V and 4 bases at J, leaving 8 bases unmatched. Germline V gene lookup returns CDR1 KGHSH and CDR2 LQKENI. CDR3 DNA, as far as it was read: TGTGCCAGCTCACCAAATATGGTGGGACAGGGAAACACC. Translation gives CASSPNMVGQGNT. The whole CDR3 sequence reads CASSPNMVGQGNTIYF.

This clone has ten or more counts. The read comes to an end 3 residues before the CDR3 does, leaving the germline J gene to fill in the end. This rearrangement joins TRBV20-1 to TRBJ2-7; 7 bases line up with TRBD2. The CDR3 has 13 amino acids. V gave up 6 bases and J gave up 0 bases; unmatched junction bases: 5. Germline CDR1 reads DFQATT; CDR2 reads SNEGSKA (reference sequence). The CDR3 DNA, read in part, is TGCAGTGCCAGGGACTACAGCTCCTACGAG. This codes for CSARDYSSYE. In full, the CDR3 is CSARDYSSYEQYF.

This clone was found many times. Incomplete CDR3 DNA: TGTGCCAGCAGCTTATACACCAAGCGGGCGACAGATACG. Translating gives CASSLYTKRATDT. The full CDR3 sequence reads CASSLYTKRATDTQYF. This chain joins TRBV7-8 and TRBJ2-3; possible D gene TRBD2, 6 bases. The read finishes 3 residues shy of the CDR3 end, and the germline J gene is used to complete it. Trimming pared 2 bases from V and 3 bases from J, leaving 15 bases between. CDR1 and CDR2 from the germline V gene are SGHVS and FQNEAQ. CDR3 length: 16 residues.

This clone was counted ten times or more. CDR3 loop: CASSTTGGAGNTEAFF. Partial CDR3 DNA: TGTGCCAGTAGTACTACAGGGGGCGCGGGGAACACTGAA. The chain uses TRBV19 and TRBJ1-1; 9 bases map to TRBD1. The read ends 3 residues shy of where the CDR3 ends; the end is completed using the germline J gene. The V gene end was trimmed by 4 bases and the J gene end by 1 base; junction bases not matched to a gene: 7. Germline V gene lookup returns CDR1 LNHDA and CDR2 SQIVND (reference sequence). The CDR3 length is 16 residues.

This clone was seen repeatedly, ten times or more. The read ends 3 residues before the CDR3 terminus; that terminus is restored from the germline J gene. The chain employs TRBV20-1 and TRBJ2-3; 11 bases line up with TRBD1. The CDR3 is made up of 14 amino acids. CDR1 and CDR2 (germline): DFQATT, SNEGSKA (reference sequence). The trim removed 5 bases at V and 3 bases at J, leaving 4 bases unmatched. The part of the CDR3 DNA that was read is TGCAGTGCTTCAGGACAGGGGGCTACAGATACG. It yields the protein CSASGQGATDT. The entire CDR3 is CSASGQGATDTQYF.

At least ten counts were recorded for this clone. The CDR3 end falls 3 residues outside the read, so it is completed with the germline J gene. The chain carries TRBV7-9 and TRBJ2-3, with TRBD2 identical over 8 bases. V dropped 3 bases and J dropped 1; count of bases not matched to a gene: 0. CDR3 length: 14 amino acids. Germline CDR1 reads SEHNR; CDR2 reads FQNEAQ (reference sequence). The covered CDR3 bases are TGTGCCAGCAGCTTTAGCGGGGGCACAGATACG. It is translated as CASSFSGGTDT. The CDR3 as a whole reads CASSFSGGTDTQYF.

This clone was recorded many times. The CDR3 goes on 3 residues after the read ends, and that part is filled in from the germline J gene. The chain joins TRBV20-1 to TRBJ1-4; D remains unclear. The V gene lost 6 bases and the J gene lost 2 bases, with 19 bases spanning the gap. This CDR3 contains 16 residues. Germline CDR1 and CDR2: DFQATT and SNEGSKA (reference sequence). The covered CDR3 bases are TGCAGTGCCACATCCGTCGGGGAGGCCACTAATGAAAAA. Translation gives CSATSVGEATNEK. The complete CDR3 reads CSATSVGEATNEKLFF.

This clone was counted ten times or more. The read ends 3 residues before the CDR3 terminus; that terminus is restored from the germline J gene. The V gene is TRBV2, the J gene TRBJ1-2, with D unresolved. The germline V and J ends were trimmed by 0 bases and 2 bases, with 10 bases remaining between them. The CDR3 contains 15 residues. Germline loops: CDR1 SNHLY, CDR2 FYNNEI. The covered CDR3 bases are TGTGCCAGCAGTGAAGCCCGGAGGGTAAACTATGGC. Translation: CASSEARRVNYG. The CDR3 reads in full as CASSEARRVNYGYTF.